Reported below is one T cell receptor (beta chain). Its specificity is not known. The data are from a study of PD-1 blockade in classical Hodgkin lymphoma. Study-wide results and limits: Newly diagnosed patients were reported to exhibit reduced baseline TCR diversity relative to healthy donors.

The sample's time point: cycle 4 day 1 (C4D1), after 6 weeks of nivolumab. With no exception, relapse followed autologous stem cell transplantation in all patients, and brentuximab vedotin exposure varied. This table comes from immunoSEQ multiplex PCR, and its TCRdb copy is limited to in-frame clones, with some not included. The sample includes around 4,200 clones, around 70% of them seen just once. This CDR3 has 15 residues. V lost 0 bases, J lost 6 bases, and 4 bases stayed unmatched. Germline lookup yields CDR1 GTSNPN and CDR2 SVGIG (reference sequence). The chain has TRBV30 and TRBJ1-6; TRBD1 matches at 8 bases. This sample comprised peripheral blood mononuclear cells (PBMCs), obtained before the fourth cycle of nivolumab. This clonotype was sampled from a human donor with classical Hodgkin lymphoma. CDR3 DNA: TGTGCCTGGAGTGTATCAGGACAGGGTAATTCACCCCTCCACTTT. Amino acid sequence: CAWSVSGQGNSPLHF.